This T cell receptor (beta chain) was sequenced for a study of cytomegalovirus exposure and HLA in healthy donors. The primer mix had 60 Vbeta and 13 Jbeta primers. Assay used: immunoSEQ multiplex PCR; TCRdb lists only in-frame clones, some missing. The data hold roughly 190,000 clones, with 83% observed a single time. Comments on this clone: Its specificity is not known.

Study results and caveats: It was confirmed in vitro that a few of the CMV-associated chains were specific for CMV antigens. Several of the most significant clusters were apparently associated with common viral pathogens in a later analysis. A later look showed TCR association rates differing by HLA locus, highest for DRB1 and lowest for HLA-C.

Input material: PBMCs. The TCR was taken from a man in his forties in good health and CMV-seropositive.

CDR3 protein: CAISRQGADTEAFF. The CDR3 bases are TGTGCCATCAGTAGACAGGGGGCGGACACTGAAGCTTTCTTT. The rearrangement links TRBV10-3 to TRBJ1-1, with TRBD1 matching 10 bases. The CDR3 has 14 residues. The germline V gene encodes CDR1 ENHRY and CDR2 SYGVKD. The trim removed 5 bases at V and 3 bases at J, leaving 3 bases unmatched.